What follows are 8 T cell receptor beta chains derived from one specimen sequenced in a study of T cell repertoires in cytomegalovirus infection. These receptors lack a known antigen. TCRdb used MiXCR to reprocess the reads, holding one entry per CDR3 protein. Altogether under 850,000 distinct CDR3 sequences are present, approximately 33% being singletons, with the ten largest covering over 15%. Sequences were derived from cultured PBMCs, sampled from culture after CMV antigen stimulation. These receptors were collected from a human donor in good health (CMV status not recorded). Some clones in this sample may be carry-over from other donors' samples.

This clonotype showed up just a few times. The chain is built from TRBV12-3 or TRBV12-4 and TRBJ1-5; unclear D gene. V was clipped by 2 bases and J by 7 bases, with 9 bases between them. The CDR3 sequence is 13 residues long. This CDR3 reads CASSLFSGQPQHF. The CDR3 bases are TGTGCCAGCAGTTTATTCTCCGGCCAGCCCCAGCATTTT.

This clonotype has a count of ten or more. The chain carries TRBV7-2 and TRBJ2-3, with TRBD1 matching over 8 bases. Germline V gene sequence: CDR1 SGHTA, CDR2 FQGNSA. This CDR3 is built from 14 residues. V was clipped by 4 bases and J by 1 base; unmatched bases: 1. This CDR3 is CASSSDRGTDTQYF. The CDR3 coding sequence is TGTGCCAGCAGCTCGGACAGGGGCACAGATACGCAGTATTTT.

The chain couples TRBV4-1 to TRBJ2-7, with D maybe TRBD2 (7 bases). CDR3 length: 18 residues. The germline V gene encodes CDR1 MGHRA and CDR2 YSYEKL. V lost 0 bases and J 2 bases, leaving 20 bases between the germline ends. DNA of the CDR3: TGCGCCAGCAGCCAAGATATGGGGGGGCGGGAGCTAGCCTACGAGCAGTACTTC. This translates into CASSQDMGGRELAYEQYF.

The chain is built from TRBV7-6 and TRBJ2-3; TRBD2 agrees at 8 bases. The CDR3 runs to 13 residues. Germline V gene data show CDR1 as SGHVS and CDR2 as FNYEAQ. The V and J ends lost 8 bases and 4 bases, in that order; junction bases with no gene match: 5. CDR3 nucleotide sequence: TGTGCCAGCCGGGGGGGGGCGGCAGATACGCAGTATTTT. Protein: CASRGGAADTQYF. The full variable domain, with the rest looked up from reference TRBV7-6 and TRBJ2-3, is GAGVSQSPRYKVTKRGQDVALRCDPISGHVSLYWYRQALGQGPEFLTYFNYEAQQDKSGLPNDRFSAERPEGSISTLTIQRTEQRDSAMYRCASRGGAADTQYFGPGTRLTVL.

This chain connects TRBV25-1 to TRBJ2-5; D uncertain. Trimming cost V 3 bases and J 0 bases, with 11 bases left between them. Germline values: CDR1 MGHDK, CDR2 SYGVNS. This CDR3 spans 15 amino acids. The CDR3 DNA is TGTGCCAGCAGTGATAACCACCCGTACCAAGAGACCCAGTACTTC. It codes for CASSDNHPYQETQYF.

The chain joins TRBV19 to TRBJ1-2; a weak D match, TRBD1 (5 bases). The ends were cut back, 7 bases at V and 4 bases at J, with 13 bases in the middle. The germline gives CDR1 LNHDA, CDR2 SQIVND (reference sequence). The CDR3 has 13 amino acids. The CDR3 sequence: CASNAVGLYGYTF. The CDR3 nucleotides are TGTGCCAGTAACGCGGTGGGACTCTATGGCTACACCTTC.

V usage is TRBV10-3 and J usage is TRBJ2-7; the D gene is possibly TRBD2 (5 bases). The CDR3 has 13 residues. The V end lost 7 bases, the J end lost 2 bases, and 12 bases lay between the germline ends. The germline CDR1 and CDR2 sequences are ENHRY and SYGVKD. The CDR3: CAITKDGAYEQYF. DNA for the CDR3: TGTGCCATCACCAAGGACGGGGCCTACGAGCAGTACTTC.

This clonotype was found a few times. This chain connects TRBV4-2 to TRBJ2-1; 16 nucleotides line up with TRBD2. Unmatched junction bases numbered 6, after V lost 1 base and J lost 0 bases. CDR3 length equals 20 residues. The germline V gene has CDR1 LGHNA and CDR2 YNFKEQ. The CDR3 nucleotides are TGTGCCAGCAGCCAAGCGACCGGGACTAGCGGGGGGGCCTCCTACAATGAGCAGTTCTTC. As protein: CASSQATGTSGGASYNEQFF.